Included here is one T cell receptor (beta chain) sequence, with context. Libraries were prepared by immunoSEQ multiplex PCR; TCRdb keeps only in-frame clonotypes and omits some of them. The table has just over 150,000 clones, approximately 90% seen once. This sample is part of a study of radiation and T cells in renal cell carcinoma. Indicated time point: blood 2 weeks post-SBRT. The sample's treatment: 15 Gy SBRT to primary tumor, nephrectomy 4 weeks later. Clear cell pathology was present in this patient's renal cell carcinoma. Per germline, CDR1 MGHRA and CDR2 YSYEKL. The CDR3 runs 15 residues. The ends were cut back, 4 bases at V and 6 bases at J, with 16 bases in the middle.

The chain recombines TRBV4-1 with TRBJ1-5; tentative D call: TRBD1 (5 bases). The sequence was collected from a woman aged 50 to 65 with renal cell carcinoma. The material was blood, obtained from a patient whose treatment included radiotherapy and nephrectomy. As DNA, the CDR3 is TGCGCCAGCAGCCCAACGGGACCTCCGGGTCAGCCCCAGCATTTT. Protein sequence: CASSPTGPPGQPQHF.